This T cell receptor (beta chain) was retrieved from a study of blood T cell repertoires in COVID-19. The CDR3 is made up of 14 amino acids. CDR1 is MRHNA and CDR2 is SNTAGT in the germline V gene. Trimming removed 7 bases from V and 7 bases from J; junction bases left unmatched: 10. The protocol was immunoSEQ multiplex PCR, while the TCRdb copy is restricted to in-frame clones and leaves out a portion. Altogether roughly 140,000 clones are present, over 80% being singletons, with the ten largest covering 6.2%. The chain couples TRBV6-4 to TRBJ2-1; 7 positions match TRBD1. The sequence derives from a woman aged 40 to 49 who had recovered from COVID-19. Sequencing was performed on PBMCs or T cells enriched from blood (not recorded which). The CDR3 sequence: CASKQTGLSNEQFF. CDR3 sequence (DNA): TGTGCCAGCAAGCAGACAGGGTTGAGTAATGAGCAGTTCTTC.